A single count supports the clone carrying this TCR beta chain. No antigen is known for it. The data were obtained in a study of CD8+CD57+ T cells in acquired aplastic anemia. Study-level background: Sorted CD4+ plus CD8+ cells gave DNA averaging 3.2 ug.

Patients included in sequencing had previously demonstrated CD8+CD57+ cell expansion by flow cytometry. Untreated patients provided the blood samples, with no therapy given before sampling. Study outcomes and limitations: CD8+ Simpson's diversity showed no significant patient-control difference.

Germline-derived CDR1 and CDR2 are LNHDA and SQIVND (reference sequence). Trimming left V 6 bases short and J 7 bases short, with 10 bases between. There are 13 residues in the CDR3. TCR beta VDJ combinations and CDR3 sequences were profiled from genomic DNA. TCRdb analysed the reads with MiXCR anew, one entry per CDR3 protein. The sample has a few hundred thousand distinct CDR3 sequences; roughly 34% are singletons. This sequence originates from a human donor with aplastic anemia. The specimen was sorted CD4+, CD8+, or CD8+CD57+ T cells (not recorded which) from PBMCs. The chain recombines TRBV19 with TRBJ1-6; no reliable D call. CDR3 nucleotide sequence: TGTGCCAGTAGGAACGTTAACAATTCACCCCTCCACTTT. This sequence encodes CASRNVNNSPLHF. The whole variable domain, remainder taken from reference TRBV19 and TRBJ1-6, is DGGITQSPKYLFRKEGQNVTLSCEQNLNHDAMYWYRQDPGQGLRLIYYSQIVNDFQKGDIAEGYSVSREKKESFPLTVTSAQKNPTAFYLCASRNVNNSPLHFGNGTRLTVT.